A single T cell receptor beta chain is shown here with its context. The V end was cut by 5 bases, the J end by 1 base, with 19 bases between. The CDR3 totals 17 residues. CDR1 is SGHVS and CDR2 is FQNEAQ in the germline V gene. Libraries were prepared by immunoSEQ multiplex PCR; TCRdb keeps only in-frame clonotypes and omits some of them. The sample holds about 80,000 clones; 84% are singletons and the top ten take around a tenth. This sample was taken from a study of control samples from healthy donors and cancer patients. The V gene is TRBV7-8, the J gene TRBJ2-3; possibly TRBD1 or TRBD2 for D (6 bases each). The receptor was isolated from a man in his fifties or sixties with head and neck cancer. Material: PBMCs. The CDR3 region is CASSPFKGGSGTDTQYF. The CDR3 nucleotides are TGTGCCAGCAGCCCATTCAAGGGGGGATCTGGCACAGATACGCAGTATTTT. Complete variable domain (other parts from reference TRBV7-8 and TRBJ2-3): GAGVSQSPRYKVAKRGQDVALRCDPISGHVSLFWYQQALGQGPEFLTYFQNEAQLDKSGLPSDRFFAERPEGSVSTLKIQRTQQEDSAVYLCASSPFKGGSGTDTQYFGPGTRLTVL.